These T cell receptor beta chains were read from a single sample in a study of blood T cell repertoires in COVID-19. Sequencing was performed with immunoSEQ multiplex PCR; in TCRdb, only in-frame clones are kept and a portion is missing. The sample has around 300,000 clones; 85% are singletons. Sequencing was carried out using PBMCs or T cells enriched from blood (not recorded which). Receptors originate from a woman between 45 and 60 years old who had recovered from COVID-19. Each CDR3 is given with its conserved first and last residue. The D gene is left open where the match is weak. The size entry is marked missing in some rows and otherwise reads once, few, many or a size class.

D | size | length | J | V | CDR3 | DNA
- | - | 14 | TRBJ1-2 | TRBV7-8 | CASSLLGSNYGYTF | TGTGCCAGCAGCTTACTAGGCAGTAACTATGGCTACACCTTC
- | - | 16 | TRBJ2-3 | TRBV7-2 | CASSSPLGGLTDTQYF | TGTGCCAGCAGCTCGCCCCTTGGCGGTCTGACAGATACGCAGTATTTT
TRBD1 | - | 15 | TRBJ2-5 | TRBV11-3 | CASSNRSTGAETQYF | TGTGCCAGCAGCAACCGGAGCACAGGGGCAGAGACCCAGTACTTC
- | - | 12 | TRBJ2-3 | TRBV27 | CASRSLDNTQYF | TGTGCCAGCAGATCACTGGACAATACGCAGTATTTT
TRBD1 | - | 15 | TRBJ1-6 | TRBV19 | CASRAPGQSNSPLHF | TGTGCCAGTAGGGCCCCGGGACAGTCTAATTCACCCCTCCACTTT
TRBD2 | - | 17 | TRBJ2-1 | TRBV9 | CASSVATEASGRGEQFF | TGTGCCAGCAGCGTAGCCACCGAGGCTAGCGGGAGGGGAGAGCAGTTCTTC
TRBD1 | - | 21 | TRBJ1-6 | TRBV28 | CASSLPLGTENDELGNSPLHF | TGTGCCAGCAGTTTACCACTCGGGACAGAAAACGACGAGCTTGGTAATTCACCCCTCCACTTT
TRBD1 | - | 17 | TRBJ1-1 | TRBV5-4 | CASSPTGGGGRNTEAFF | TGTGCCAGCAGCCCGACAGGGGGCGGGGGCCGGAACACTGAAGCTTTCTTT
- | - | 13 | TRBJ1-6 | TRBV6-5 | CASSRSGNSPLHF | TGTGCCAGCAGTCGGTCAGGGAATTCACCCCTCCACTTT
- | once | 13 | TRBJ1-4 | TRBV18 | CASSPSSNEKLFF | TGTGCCAGCTCACCCTCCAGTAATGAAAAACTGTTTTTT